The T cell receptor (beta chain) described here comes from a study of cytomegalovirus exposure and HLA in healthy donors. Findings and limits, study-wide: It is likely that the observed cluster of highly shared sequence variants was a sequencing artifact. The authors enumerated under 200 TCR beta chains as linked to cytomegalovirus. TCR beta V- and J-gene trimming was later associated with a missense DCLRE1C variant. Earlier analysis looked at TCR beta V segments, and most were productive about 90% or about 30% of the time.

The primer mix had 60 Vbeta and 13 Jbeta primers. Method: immunoSEQ multiplex PCR; TCRdb's copy keeps in-frame clones and lacks some. The sample lists fewer than 250,000 clones; roughly three quarters were seen once. The CDR3 contains 12 residues. Germline V CDR1 and CDR2: SEHNR, FQNEAQ (reference sequence). The V and J ends lost 5 bases and 0 bases respectively, with 4 bases between them. Details on this clone: No antigen is known for it.

This TCR derives from a male donor in good health and CMV-seropositive. V usage is TRBV7-9 and J usage is TRBJ1-1, with unresolved D. The sequenced sample consisted of PBMCs. The CDR3 protein is CASSTVNTEAFF. CDR3 nucleotide sequence: TGTGCCAGCAGCACAGTGAACACTGAAGCTTTCTTT.